This T cell receptor beta chain was identified in a study of technical replicates of blood from four donors. This table comes from immunoSEQ multiplex PCR, and its TCRdb copy is limited to in-frame clones, with some not included. In the table there are around 70,000 clones, 95% of which are singletons. With V trimmed by 2 bases and J by 0 bases, 6 bases remained unmatched. Germline CDR1 and CDR2: MGHRA and YSYEKL. This CDR3 is built from 16 residues. The source is a human donor in good health. This chain joins TRBV4-1 and TRBJ1-2, with 7 bases identical to TRBD1. The sequencing input was T cells isolated from PBMCs. CDR3 loop: CASSQPGQRANYGYTF. Here the CDR3 DNA reads TGCGCCAGCAGCCAACCGGGACAGCGAGCTAACTATGGCTACACCTTC.